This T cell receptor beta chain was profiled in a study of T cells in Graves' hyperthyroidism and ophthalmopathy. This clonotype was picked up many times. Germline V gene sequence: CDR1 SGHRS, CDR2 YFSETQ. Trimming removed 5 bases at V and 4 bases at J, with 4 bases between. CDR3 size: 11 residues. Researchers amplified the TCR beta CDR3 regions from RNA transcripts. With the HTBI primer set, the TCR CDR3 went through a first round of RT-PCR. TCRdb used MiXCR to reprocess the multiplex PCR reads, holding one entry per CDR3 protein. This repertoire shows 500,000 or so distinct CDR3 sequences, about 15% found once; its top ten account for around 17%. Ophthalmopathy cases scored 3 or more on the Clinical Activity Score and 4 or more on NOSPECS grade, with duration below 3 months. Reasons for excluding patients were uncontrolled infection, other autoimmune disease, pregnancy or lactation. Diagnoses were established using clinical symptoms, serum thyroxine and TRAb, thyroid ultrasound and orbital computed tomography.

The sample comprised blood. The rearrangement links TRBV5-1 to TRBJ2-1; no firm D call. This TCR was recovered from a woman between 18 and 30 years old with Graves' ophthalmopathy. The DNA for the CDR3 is TGCGCCAGCAGTAAGTACAATGAGCAGTTCTTC. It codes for CASSKYNEQFF.